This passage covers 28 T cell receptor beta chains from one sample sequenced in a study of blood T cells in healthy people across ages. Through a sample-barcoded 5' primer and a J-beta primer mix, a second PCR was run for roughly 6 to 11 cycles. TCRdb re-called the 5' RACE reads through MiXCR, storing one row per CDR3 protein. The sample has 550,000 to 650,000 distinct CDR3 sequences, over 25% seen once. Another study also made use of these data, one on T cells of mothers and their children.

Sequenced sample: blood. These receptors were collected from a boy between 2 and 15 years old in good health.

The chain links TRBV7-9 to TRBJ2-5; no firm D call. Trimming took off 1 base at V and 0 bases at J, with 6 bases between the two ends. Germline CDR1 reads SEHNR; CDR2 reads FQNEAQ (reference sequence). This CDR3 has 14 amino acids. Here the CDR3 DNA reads TGTGCCAGCAGCTTAGAAGGGTACCAAGAGACCCAGTACTTC. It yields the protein CASSLEGYQETQYF.

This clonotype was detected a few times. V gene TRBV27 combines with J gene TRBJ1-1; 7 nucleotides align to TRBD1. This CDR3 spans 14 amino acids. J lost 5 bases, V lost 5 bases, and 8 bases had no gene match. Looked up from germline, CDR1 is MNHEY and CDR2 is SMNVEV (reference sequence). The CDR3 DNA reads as TGTGCCAGCAGTCCCGACAGGGCTAGGACTGAAGCTTTCTTT. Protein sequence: CASSPDRARTEAFF.

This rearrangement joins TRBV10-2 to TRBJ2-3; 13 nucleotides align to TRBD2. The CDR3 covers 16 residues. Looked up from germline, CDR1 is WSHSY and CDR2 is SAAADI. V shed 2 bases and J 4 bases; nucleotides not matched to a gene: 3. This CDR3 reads CASSEGTSGTPDTQYF. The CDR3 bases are TGCGCCAGCAGTGAGGGGACTAGCGGGACGCCAGATACGCAGTATTTT.

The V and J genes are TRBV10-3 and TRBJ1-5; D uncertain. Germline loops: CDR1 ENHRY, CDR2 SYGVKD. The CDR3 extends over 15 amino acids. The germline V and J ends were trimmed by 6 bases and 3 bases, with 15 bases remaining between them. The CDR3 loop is CAIREGPQVNQPQHF. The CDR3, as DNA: TGTGCCATCAGAGAGGGCCCGCAGGTCAATCAGCCCCAGCATTTT.

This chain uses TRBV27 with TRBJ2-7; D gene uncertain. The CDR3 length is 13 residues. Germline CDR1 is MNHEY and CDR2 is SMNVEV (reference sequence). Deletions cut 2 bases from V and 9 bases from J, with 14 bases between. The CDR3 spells CASSLVPPSPQYF. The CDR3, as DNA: TGTGCCAGCAGTTTAGTACCCCCTAGTCCGCAGTACTTC.

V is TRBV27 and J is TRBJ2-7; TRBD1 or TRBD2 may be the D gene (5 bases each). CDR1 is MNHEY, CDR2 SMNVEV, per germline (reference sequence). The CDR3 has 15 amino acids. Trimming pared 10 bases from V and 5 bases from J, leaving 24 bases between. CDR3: CAISQSEGPVNEQYF. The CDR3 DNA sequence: TGTGCCATCTCCCAAAGTGAGGGGCCCGTAAACGAGCAGTACTTC.

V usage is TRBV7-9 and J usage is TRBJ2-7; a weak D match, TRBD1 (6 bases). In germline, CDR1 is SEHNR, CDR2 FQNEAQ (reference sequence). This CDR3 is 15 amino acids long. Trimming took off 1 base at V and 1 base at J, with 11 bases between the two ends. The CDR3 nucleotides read TGTGCCAGCAGCTTAGTGTCAGGGGCTTCCTACGAGCAGTACTTC. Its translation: CASSLVSGASYEQYF.

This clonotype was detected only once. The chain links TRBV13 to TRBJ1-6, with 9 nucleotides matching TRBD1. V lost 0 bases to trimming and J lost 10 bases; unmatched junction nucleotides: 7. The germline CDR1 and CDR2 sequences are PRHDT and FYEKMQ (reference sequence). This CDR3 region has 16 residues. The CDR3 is CASSLGGGQGGSPLHF. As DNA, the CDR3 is TGTGCCAGCAGCTTAGGAGGGGGACAGGGCGGATCACCCCTCCACTTT.

The CDR3 DNA follows: TGCAGCGTGAGGGGGCGAGTTAGCGATGAGCAGTTCTTC. Translated, it gives CSVRGRVSDEQFF. The rearrangement links TRBV29-1 to TRBJ2-5; 7 bases map to TRBD1. The DNA matches TRBJ2-1 better at its end, which makes the J call doubtful. The CDR3 has 13 residues. CDR1 and CDR2 from the germline V gene are SQVTM and ANQGSEA.

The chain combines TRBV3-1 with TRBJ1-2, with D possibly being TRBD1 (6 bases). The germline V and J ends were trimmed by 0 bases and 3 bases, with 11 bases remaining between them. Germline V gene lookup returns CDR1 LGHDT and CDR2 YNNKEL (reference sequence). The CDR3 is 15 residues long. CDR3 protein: CASSQDRGSHYGYTF. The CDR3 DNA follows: TGTGCCAGCAGCCAAGACAGGGGTTCGCACTATGGCTACACCTTC.

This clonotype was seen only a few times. The CDR3 is CASSPDKFYGYTF. CDR3 sequence (DNA): TGTGCCAGCAGCCCGGACAAATTCTATGGCTACACCTTC. The chain uses TRBV7-2 and TRBJ1-2; D is possibly TRBD1 (5 bases). With 5 bases removed from V and 4 bases from J, the gap between germline ends came to 11 bases. This CDR3 comprises 13 residues. Germline-derived CDR1 and CDR2 are SGHTA and FQGNSA. Full variable domain (missing parts from reference TRBV7-2 and TRBJ1-2): GAGVSQSPSNKVTEKGKDVELRCDPISGHTALYWYRQSLGQGLEFLIYFQGNSAPDKSGLPSDRFSAERTGGSVSTLTIQRTQQEDSAVYLCASSPDKFYGYTFGSGTRLTVV.

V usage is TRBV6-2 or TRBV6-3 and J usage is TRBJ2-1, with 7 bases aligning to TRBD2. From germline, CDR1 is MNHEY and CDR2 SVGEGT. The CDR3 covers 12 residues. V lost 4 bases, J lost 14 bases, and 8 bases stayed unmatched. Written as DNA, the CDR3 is TGTGCCAGCAGTTCCGGGACTATTTGGAAGTTCTTC. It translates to CASSSGTIWKFF.

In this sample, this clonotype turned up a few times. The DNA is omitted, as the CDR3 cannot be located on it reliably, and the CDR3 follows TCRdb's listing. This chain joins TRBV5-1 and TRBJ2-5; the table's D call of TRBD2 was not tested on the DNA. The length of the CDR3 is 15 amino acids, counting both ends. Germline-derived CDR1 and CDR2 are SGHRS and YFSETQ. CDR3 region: CASSPSPSTSETQYF.

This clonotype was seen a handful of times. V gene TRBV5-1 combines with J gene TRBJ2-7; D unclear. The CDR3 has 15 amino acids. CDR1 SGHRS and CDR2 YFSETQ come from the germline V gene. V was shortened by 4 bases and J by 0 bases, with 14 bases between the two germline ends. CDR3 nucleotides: TGCGCCAGCAGCCCGGCCGGCGTAAGCTCCTACGAGCAGTACTTC. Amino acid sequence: CASSPAGVSSYEQYF.

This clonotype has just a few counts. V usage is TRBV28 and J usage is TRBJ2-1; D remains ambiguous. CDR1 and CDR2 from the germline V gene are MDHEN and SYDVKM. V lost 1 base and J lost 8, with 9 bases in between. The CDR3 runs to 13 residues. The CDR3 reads CASSLSQGHEQFF. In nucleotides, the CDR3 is TGTGCCAGCAGTTTATCCCAAGGCCATGAGCAGTTCTTC.

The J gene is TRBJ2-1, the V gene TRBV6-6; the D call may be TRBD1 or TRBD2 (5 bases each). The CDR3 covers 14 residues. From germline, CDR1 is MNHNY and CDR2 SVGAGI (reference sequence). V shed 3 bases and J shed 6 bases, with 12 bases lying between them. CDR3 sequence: CASSYRDASNEQFF. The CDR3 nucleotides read TGTGCCAGCAGTTATAGGGACGCTTCCAATGAGCAGTTCTTC.

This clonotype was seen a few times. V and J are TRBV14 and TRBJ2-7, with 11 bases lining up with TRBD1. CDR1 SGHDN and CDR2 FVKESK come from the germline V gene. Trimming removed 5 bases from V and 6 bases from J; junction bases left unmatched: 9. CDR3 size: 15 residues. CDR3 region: CASSIWTGGLTEQYF. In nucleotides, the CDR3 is TGTGCCAGCAGCATCTGGACAGGGGGCTTGACCGAGCAGTACTTC.

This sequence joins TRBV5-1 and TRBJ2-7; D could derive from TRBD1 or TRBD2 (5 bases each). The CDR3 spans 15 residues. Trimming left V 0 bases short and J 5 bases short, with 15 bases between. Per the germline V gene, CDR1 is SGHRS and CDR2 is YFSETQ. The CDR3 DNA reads TGCGCCAGCAGCTTGGAAGGGACCCCCGGGGACGAGCAGTACTTC. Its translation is CASSLEGTPGDEQYF.

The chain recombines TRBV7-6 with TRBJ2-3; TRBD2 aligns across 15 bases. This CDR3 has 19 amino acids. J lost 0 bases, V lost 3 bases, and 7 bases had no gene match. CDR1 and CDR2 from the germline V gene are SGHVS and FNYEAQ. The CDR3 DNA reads TGTGCCAGCAGCTTCCAGGGACTAGCGGGGGGCCCTAGCACAGATACGCAGTATTTT. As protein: CASSFQGLAGGPSTDTQYF. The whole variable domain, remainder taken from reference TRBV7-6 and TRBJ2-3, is GAGVSQSPRYKVTKRGQDVALRCDPISGHVSLYWYRQALGQGPEFLTYFNYEAQQDKSGLPNDRFSAERPEGSISTLTIQRTEQRDSAMYRCASSFQGLAGGPSTDTQYFGPGTRLTVL.

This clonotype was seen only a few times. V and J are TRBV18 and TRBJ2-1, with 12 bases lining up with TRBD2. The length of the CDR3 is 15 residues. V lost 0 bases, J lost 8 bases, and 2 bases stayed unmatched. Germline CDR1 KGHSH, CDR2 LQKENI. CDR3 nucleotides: TGTGCCAGCTCACCACCGACTAGCGGGGGACATGAGCAGTTCTTC. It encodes CASSPPTSGGHEQFF.

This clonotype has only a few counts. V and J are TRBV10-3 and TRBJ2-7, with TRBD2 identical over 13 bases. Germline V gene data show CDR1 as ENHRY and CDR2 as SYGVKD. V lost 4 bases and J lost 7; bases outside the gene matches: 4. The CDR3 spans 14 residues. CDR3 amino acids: CAISGTSGRGEQYF. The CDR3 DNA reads TGTGCCATCAGTGGGACTAGCGGGAGAGGGGAGCAGTACTTC.

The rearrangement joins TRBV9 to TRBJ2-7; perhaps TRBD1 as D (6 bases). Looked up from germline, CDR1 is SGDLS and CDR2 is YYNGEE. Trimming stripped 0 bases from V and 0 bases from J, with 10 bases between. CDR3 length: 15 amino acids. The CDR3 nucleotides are TGTGCCAGCAGCGTAGCTACAGGGCTCTCCTACGAGCAGTACTTC. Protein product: CASSVATGLSYEQYF.

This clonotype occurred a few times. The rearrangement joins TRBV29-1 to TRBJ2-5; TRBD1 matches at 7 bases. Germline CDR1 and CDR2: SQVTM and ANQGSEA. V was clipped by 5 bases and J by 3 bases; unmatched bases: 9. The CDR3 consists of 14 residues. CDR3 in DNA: TGCAGCGTTACAGTAGGGACAGACAAAGAGACCCAGTACTTC. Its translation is CSVTVGTDKETQYF. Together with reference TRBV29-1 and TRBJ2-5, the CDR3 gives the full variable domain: SAVISQKPSRDICQRGTSLTIQCQVDSQVTMMFWYRQQPGQSLTLIATANQGSEATYESGFVIDKFPISRPNLTFSTLTVSNMSPEDSSIYLCSVTVGTDKETQYFGPGTRLLVL.

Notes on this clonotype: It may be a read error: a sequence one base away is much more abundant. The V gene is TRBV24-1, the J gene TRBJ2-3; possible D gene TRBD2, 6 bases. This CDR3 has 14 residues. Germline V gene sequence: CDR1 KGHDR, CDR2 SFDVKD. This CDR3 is CATSDLREPDTRYF. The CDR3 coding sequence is TGTGCCACCAGTGATCTCCGGGAGCCAGATACGCGGTATTTT.

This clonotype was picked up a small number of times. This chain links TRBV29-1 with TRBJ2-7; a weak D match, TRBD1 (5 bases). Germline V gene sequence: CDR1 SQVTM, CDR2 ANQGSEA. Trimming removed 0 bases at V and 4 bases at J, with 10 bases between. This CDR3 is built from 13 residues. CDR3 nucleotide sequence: TGCAGCGTTGAAGATGGGGCAGCGTACGAGCAGTACTTC. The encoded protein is CSVEDGAAYEQYF.

The CDR3 loop reads CASSLYLAGGILEQYF. DNA for the CDR3: TGTGCCAGCAGCTTGTACCTAGCGGGAGGTATATTGGAGCAGTACTTC. The chain joins TRBV5-5 to TRBJ2-7, with 11 bases that match TRBD2. This CDR3 has 16 residues. Trimming removed 1 base from V and 7 bases from J; junction bases left unmatched: 10. Germline loops: CDR1 SGHKS, CDR2 YYEKEE (reference sequence).

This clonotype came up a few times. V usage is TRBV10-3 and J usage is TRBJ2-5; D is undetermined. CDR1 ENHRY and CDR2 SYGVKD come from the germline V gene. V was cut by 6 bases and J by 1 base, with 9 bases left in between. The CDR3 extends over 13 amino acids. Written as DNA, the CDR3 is TGTGCCATCAGAGCGTCAGTCCAAGAGACCCAGTACTTC. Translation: CAIRASVQETQYF.

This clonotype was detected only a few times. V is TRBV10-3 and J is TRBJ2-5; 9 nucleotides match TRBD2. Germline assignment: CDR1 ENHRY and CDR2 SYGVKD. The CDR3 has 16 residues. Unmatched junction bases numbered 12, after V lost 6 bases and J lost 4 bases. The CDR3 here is CAISDGTSRRIETQYF. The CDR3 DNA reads TGTGCCATCAGCGATGGGACTAGCCGAAGGATAGAGACCCAGTACTTC.